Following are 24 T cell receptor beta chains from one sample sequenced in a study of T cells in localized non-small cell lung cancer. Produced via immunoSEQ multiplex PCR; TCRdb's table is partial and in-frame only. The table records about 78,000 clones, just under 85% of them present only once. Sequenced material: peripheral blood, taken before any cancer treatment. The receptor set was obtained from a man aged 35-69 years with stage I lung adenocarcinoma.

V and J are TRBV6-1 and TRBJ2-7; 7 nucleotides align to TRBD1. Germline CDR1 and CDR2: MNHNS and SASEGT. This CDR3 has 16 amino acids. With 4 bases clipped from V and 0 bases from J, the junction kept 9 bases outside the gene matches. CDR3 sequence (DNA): TGTGCCAGCAGTGGTTGGACAGGTTTGGCCTCCTACGAGCAGTACTTC. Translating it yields CASSGWTGLASYEQYF.

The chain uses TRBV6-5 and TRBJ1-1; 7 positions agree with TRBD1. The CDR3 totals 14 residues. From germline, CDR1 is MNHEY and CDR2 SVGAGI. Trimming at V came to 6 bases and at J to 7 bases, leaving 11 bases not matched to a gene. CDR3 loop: CASSENHRGGEAFF. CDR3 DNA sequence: TGTGCCAGCAGCGAGAATCACAGGGGCGGTGAAGCTTTCTTT.

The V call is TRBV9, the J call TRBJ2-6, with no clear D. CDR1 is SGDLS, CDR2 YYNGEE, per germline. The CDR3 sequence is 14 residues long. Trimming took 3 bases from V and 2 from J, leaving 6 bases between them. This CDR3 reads CASSAPPGANVLTF. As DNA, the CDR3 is TGTGCCAGCAGCGCCCCGCCTGGGGCCAACGTCCTGACTTTC.

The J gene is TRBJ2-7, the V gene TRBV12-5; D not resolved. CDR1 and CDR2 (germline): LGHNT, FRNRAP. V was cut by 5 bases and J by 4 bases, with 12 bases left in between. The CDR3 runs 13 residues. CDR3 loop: CASGHRLEYEQYF. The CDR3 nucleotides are TGTGCTAGTGGTCATCGGCTCGAGTACGAGCAGTACTTC.

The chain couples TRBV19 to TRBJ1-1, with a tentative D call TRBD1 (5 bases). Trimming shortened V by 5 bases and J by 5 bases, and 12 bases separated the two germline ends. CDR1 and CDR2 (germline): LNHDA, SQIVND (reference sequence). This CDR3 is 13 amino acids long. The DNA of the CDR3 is TGTGCCAGTAGTGTCAAGAGGGGTACTGAAGCTTTCTTT. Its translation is CASSVKRGTEAFF.

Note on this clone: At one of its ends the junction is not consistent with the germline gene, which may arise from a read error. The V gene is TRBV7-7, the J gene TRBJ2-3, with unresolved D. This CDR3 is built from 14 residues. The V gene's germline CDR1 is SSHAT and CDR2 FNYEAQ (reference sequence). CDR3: CASSLRLTTDTQYF. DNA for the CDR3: TGTGCTAGCAGCTTACGACTCACCACAGATACGCAGTATTTT.

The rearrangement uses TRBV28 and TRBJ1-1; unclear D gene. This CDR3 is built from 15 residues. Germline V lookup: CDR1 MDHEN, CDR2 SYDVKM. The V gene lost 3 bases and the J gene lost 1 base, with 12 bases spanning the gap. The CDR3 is CASSLYSKSNTEAFF. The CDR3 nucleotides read TGTGCCAGCAGTTTGTATTCAAAGTCGAACACTGAAGCTTTCTTT.

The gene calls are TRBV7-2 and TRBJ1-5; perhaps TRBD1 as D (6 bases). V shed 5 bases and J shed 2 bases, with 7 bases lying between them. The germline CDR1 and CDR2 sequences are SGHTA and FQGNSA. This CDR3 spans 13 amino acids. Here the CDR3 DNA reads TGTGCCAGCAGCCCAGGGGGCAATCAGCCCCAGCATTTT. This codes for CASSPGGNQPQHF.

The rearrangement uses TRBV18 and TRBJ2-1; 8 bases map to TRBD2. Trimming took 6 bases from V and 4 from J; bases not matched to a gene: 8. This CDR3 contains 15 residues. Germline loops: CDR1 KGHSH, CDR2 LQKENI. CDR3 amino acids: CASSPIAGIYNEQFF. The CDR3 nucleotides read TGTGCCAGCTCCCCAATAGCGGGGATATACAATGAGCAGTTCTTC.

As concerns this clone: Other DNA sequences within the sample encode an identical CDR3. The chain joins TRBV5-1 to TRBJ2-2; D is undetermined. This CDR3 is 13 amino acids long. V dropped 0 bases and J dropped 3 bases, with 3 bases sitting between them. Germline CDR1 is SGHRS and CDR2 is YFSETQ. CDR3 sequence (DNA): TGCGCCAGCAGCTTGGGTGACACCGGGGAGCTGTTTTTT. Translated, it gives CASSLGDTGELFF.

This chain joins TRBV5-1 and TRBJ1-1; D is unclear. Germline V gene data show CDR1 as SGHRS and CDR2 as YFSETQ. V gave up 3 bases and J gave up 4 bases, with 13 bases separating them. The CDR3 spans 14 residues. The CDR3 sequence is CASSSGIVSTEAFF. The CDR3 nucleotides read TGCGCCAGCAGCTCGGGGATTGTGAGCACTGAAGCTTTCTTT.

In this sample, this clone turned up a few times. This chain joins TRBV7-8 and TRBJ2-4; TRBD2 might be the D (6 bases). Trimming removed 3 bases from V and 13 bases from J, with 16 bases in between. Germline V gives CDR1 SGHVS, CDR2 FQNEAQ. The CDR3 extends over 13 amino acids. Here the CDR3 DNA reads TGTGCCAGCAGCTTGTTGGAGGGGCGGCTGCAGTACTTC. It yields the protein CASSLLEGRLQYF.

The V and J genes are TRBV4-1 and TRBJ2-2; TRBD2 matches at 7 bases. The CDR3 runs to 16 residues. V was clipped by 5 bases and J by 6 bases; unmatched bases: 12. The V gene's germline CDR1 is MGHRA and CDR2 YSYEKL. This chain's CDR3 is CASSASGRGGAGELFF. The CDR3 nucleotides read TGCGCCAGCAGCGCCTCTGGGCGGGGAGGGGCCGGGGAGCTGTTTTTT.

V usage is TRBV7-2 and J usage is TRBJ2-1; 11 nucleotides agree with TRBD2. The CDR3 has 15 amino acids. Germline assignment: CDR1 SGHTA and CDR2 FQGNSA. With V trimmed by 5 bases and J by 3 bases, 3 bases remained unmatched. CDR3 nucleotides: TGTGCCAGCAGCCCCGGGACTAGCGGCTACAATGAGCAGTTCTTC. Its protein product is CASSPGTSGYNEQFF.

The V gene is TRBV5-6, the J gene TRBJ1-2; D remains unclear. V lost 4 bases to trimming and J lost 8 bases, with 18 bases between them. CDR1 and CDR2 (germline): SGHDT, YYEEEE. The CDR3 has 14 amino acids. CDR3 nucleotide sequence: TGTGCCAGCAGCCCTTGGACTCCTTTCGGAGGCTACACCTTC. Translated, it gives CASSPWTPFGGYTF.

The CDR3 is CASSALREQYF. CDR3 in DNA: TGTGCCAGCAGCGCCCTGCGCGAGCAGTACTTC. V usage is TRBV11-2 and J usage is TRBJ2-5, with D unresolved. The end of the DNA fits TRBJ2-7 better, so the J call may be wrong. There are 11 residues in the CDR3. From germline, CDR1 is SGHAT and CDR2 FQNNGV.

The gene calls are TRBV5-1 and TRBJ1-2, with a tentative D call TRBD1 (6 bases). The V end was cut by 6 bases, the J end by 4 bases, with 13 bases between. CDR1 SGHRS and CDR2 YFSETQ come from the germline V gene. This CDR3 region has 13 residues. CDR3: CASTEQGGYGYTF. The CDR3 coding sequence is TGCGCCAGCACCGAACAGGGAGGCTATGGCTACACCTTC.

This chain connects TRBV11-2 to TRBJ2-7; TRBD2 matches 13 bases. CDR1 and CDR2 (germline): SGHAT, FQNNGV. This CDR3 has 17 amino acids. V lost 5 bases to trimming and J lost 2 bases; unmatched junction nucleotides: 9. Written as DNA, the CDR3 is TGTGCCAGCAGCCGGACTAGCGGGAGCCAAGACACCTACGAGCAGTACTTC. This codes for CASSRTSGSQDTYEQYF. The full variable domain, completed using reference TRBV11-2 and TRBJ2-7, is EAGVAQSPRYKIIEKRQSVAFWCNPISGHATLYWYQQILGQGPKLLIQFQNNGVVDDSQLPKDRFSAERLKGVDSTLKIQPAKLEDSAVYLCASSRTSGSQDTYEQYFGPGTRLTVT.

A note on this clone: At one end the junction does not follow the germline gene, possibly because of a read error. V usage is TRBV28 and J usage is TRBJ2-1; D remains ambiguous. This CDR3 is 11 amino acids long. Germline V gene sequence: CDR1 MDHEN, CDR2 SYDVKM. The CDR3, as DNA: TGTGCCAGCGGTTTAAGCAATGAGCAGTTCTTC. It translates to CASGLSNEQFF.

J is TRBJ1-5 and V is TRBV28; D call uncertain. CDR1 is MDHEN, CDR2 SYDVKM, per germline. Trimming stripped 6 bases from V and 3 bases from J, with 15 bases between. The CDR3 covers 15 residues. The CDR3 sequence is CASSTNPGPNQPQHF. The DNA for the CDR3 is TGTGCCAGCAGCACGAACCCGGGCCCCAATCAGCCCCAGCATTTT.

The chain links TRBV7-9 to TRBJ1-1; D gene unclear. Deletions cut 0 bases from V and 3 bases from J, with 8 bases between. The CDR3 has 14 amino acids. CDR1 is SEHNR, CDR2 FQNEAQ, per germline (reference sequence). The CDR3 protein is CASSLALTDTEAFF. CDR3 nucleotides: TGTGCCAGCAGCTTAGCGCTTACAGACACTGAAGCTTTCTTT.

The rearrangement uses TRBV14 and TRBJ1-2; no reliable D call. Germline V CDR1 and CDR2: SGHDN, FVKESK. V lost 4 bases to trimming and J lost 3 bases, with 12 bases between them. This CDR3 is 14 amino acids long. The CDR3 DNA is TGTGCCAGCAGCCGCTCCCAGGAATACTATGGCTACACCTTC. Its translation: CASSRSQEYYGYTF.

The CDR3 bases are TGTGCCAGCAGCTTGGCACTAGCTAACACCGGGGAGCTGTTTTTT. Translating it yields CASSLALANTGELFF. The J gene is TRBJ2-2, the V gene TRBV5-4; tentative D call: TRBD2 (6 bases). Germline CDR1 SGHNT, CDR2 YYREEE (reference sequence). This CDR3 region has 15 residues. Trimming took off 0 bases at V and 2 bases at J, with 8 bases between the two ends.

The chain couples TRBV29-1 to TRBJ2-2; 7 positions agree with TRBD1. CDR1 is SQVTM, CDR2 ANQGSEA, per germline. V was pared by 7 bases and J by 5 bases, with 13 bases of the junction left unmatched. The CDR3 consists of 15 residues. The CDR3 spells CSAHAGTALTGELFF. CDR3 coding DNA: TGCAGCGCCCACGCCGGGACAGCTCTTACCGGGGAGCTGTTTTTT.